The next 14 T cell receptor beta chains were all read from a single sample in a study of early T cells in non-severe SARS-CoV-2 infection. TCRdb processed the 5' RACE reads anew with MiXCR; each CDR3 protein has one entry. This table has about 84,000 distinct CDR3 sequences, 9.5% to 13% appearing once. Sequencing was carried out using whole blood. These receptors were collected from an adult who was a healthcare worker with PCR-confirmed SARS-CoV-2 infection or an uninfected control (not recorded which).

V is TRBV6-6 and J is TRBJ2-5; D is unresolved. The CDR3 has 14 amino acids. The germline V gene encodes CDR1 MNHNY and CDR2 SVGAGI (reference sequence). V was clipped by 3 bases and J by 0 bases, with 8 bases between them. CDR3 region: CASSYRRDQETQYF. Here the CDR3 DNA reads TGTGCCAGCAGTTATCGGCGAGACCAAGAGACCCAGTACTTC.

In this sample, this clonotype turned up many times. CDR3 sequence: CASSPTGGASGANVLTF. The CDR3 DNA sequence: TGTGCCAGCAGCCCCACAGGGGGCGCTTCTGGGGCCAACGTCCTGACTTTC. The chain recombines TRBV7-6 with TRBJ2-6; 9 bases line up with TRBD1. This CDR3 contains 17 residues. Germline trimming cut 5 bases from V and 1 base from J; bases unmatched to any gene: 6. The germline V gene has CDR1 SGHVS and CDR2 FNYEAQ. The variable domain in full, completed from reference TRBV7-6 and TRBJ2-6, reads GAGVSQSPRYKVTKRGQDVALRCDPISGHVSLYWYRQALGQGPEFLTYFNYEAQQDKSGLPNDRFSAERPEGSISTLTIQRTEQRDSAMYRCASSPTGGASGANVLTFGAGSRLTVL.

This clonotype has a count of ten or more. V is TRBV3-1 and J is TRBJ1-2; 7 bases agree with TRBD1. The trim removed 3 bases at V and 5 bases at J, leaving 9 bases unmatched. This CDR3 has 15 residues. CDR1 is LGHDT and CDR2 is YNNKEL in the germline V gene (reference sequence). The CDR3 loop reads CASSQGQSSGYGYTF. The CDR3 nucleotides read TGTGCCAGCAGCCAGGGACAGAGCTCTGGGTATGGCTACACCTTC.

The chain uses TRBV3-1 and TRBJ2-7, with TRBD1 matching 8 bases. Unmatched junction bases numbered 11, after V lost 4 bases and J lost 3 bases. This CDR3 has 16 residues. Per the germline V gene, CDR1 is LGHDT and CDR2 is YNNKEL (reference sequence). Written as DNA, the CDR3 is TGTGCCAGCAGCCTGGGGACAGGCCTAAGGAACTACGAGCAGTACTTC. This gives the protein CASSLGTGLRNYEQYF.

The table lists this clonotype with a few counts. The CDR3 DNA sequence: TGTGCCAGCAGCCAACATCAGGGGGCTACCTACGAGCAGTACTTC. It encodes CASSQHQGATYEQYF. The V gene is TRBV14, the J gene TRBJ2-7; 8 nucleotides line up with TRBD1. The V and J ends lost 2 bases and 2 bases, in that order; junction bases with no gene match: 5. This CDR3 region has 15 residues. The germline CDR1 and CDR2 sequences are SGHDN and FVKESK.

This clonotype showed up many times. The chain combines TRBV7-8 with TRBJ2-3; 13 bases map to TRBD2. J lost 1 base, V lost 5 bases, and 9 bases had no gene match. Germline loops: CDR1 SGHVS, CDR2 FQNEAQ. The CDR3 contains 18 residues. The CDR3 loop reads CASSLLRLAGGGTDTQYF. The CDR3 region has the DNA TGTGCCAGCAGCCTTCTCCGACTAGCGGGAGGAGGCACAGATACGCAGTATTTT.

This clonotype was recorded many times. The gene calls are TRBV10-2 and TRBJ1-2; 9 nucleotides match TRBD1. This CDR3 has 15 residues. The junction had 10 bases not matched to a gene; V was cut back by 7 bases and J by 4 bases. The germline CDR1 and CDR2 sequences are WSHSY and SAAADI. The CDR3 DNA follows: TGCGCCAGCATCTTACAGGGGGCGCAATCCTATGGCTACACCTTC. Its protein product is CASILQGAQSYGYTF.

The table lists this clonotype with many counts. V usage is TRBV11-3 and J usage is TRBJ2-1, with TRBD1 identical over 8 bases. CDR3 length: 14 residues. Germline CDR1 SGHNT, CDR2 YENEEA. Trimming cost V 8 bases and J 8 bases; bases outside gene matches: 11. The CDR3 nucleotides read TGTGCCAGCGGGAGAACAGGGGGTTTGTATGAGCAGTTCTTC. Encoded protein: CASGRTGGLYEQFF.

Ten or more counts support this clonotype. V and J are TRBV12-3 or TRBV12-4 and TRBJ1-1; D unresolved. V dropped 2 bases and J dropped 8 bases, with 6 bases sitting between them. This CDR3 has 11 residues. The CDR3 DNA reads as TGTGCCAGCAGTTTATCGGGGGAAGCTTTCTTT. Its translation is CASSLSGEAFF.

The sample holds one count of this clonotype. This may stem from a read error, because a much larger clone lies one nucleotide away. This rearrangement joins TRBV10-3 to TRBJ1-6, with D uncertain. CDR1 is ENHRY and CDR2 is SYGVKD in the germline V gene. The CDR3 is 13 amino acids. The CDR3, as DNA: TGTGTCATCAAGAACCCTGGCAATTCACCCCTCCACTTT. Translation: CVIKNPGNSPLHF.

This clonotype has only a few counts. The rearrangement uses TRBV6-6 and TRBJ1-2; 10 bases map to TRBD1. The J segment lost 4 bases and the V segment lost 2 bases, leaving 7 bases of the junction unmatched. CDR3 length: 16 residues. The germline V gene has CDR1 MNHNY and CDR2 SVGAGI (reference sequence). For the CDR3, the DNA is TGTGCCAGCAGTTACACGCCGGGACAGGGGATCTATGGCTACACCTTC. Its translation: CASSYTPGQGIYGYTF.

Many counts were recorded for this clonotype. The V gene is TRBV2, the J gene TRBJ2-3; D remains ambiguous. This CDR3 has 13 residues. CDR1 is SNHLY and CDR2 is FYNNEI in the germline V gene. V was trimmed by 7 bases and J by 2 bases, leaving 10 bases between them. The CDR3 loop is CASTRDFTDTQYF. CDR3 nucleotides: TGTGCCAGCACTAGAGACTTCACAGATACGCAGTATTTT.

The rearrangement uses TRBV7-2 and TRBJ2-1; TRBD2 agrees at 8 bases. The germline V gene has CDR1 SGHTA and CDR2 FQGNSA. This CDR3 is 15 amino acids long. With 1 base clipped from V and 8 bases from J, the junction kept 7 bases outside the gene matches. The CDR3, as DNA: TGTGCCAGCAGCTTAGGACTAGCGAATATCTATGAGCAGTTCTTC. Its protein product is CASSLGLANIYEQFF.

This clonotype showed up many times. J is TRBJ1-2 and V is TRBV29-1; possibly TRBD1 for D (5 bases). From germline, CDR1 is SQVTM and CDR2 ANQGSEA. The CDR3 runs 13 residues. V was cut by 4 bases and J by 8 bases, with 17 bases left in between. Written as DNA, the CDR3 is TGCAGCGTTGCTGAACAGGCAAACGTAGGCTACACCTTC. Protein product: CSVAEQANVGYTF. The full variable domain, its missing parts supplied by reference TRBV29-1 and TRBJ1-2, is SAVISQKPSRDICQRGTSLTIQCQVDSQVTMMFWYRQQPGQSLTLIATANQGSEATYESGFVIDKFPISRPNLTFSTLTVSNMSPEDSSIYLCSVAEQANVGYTFGSGTRLTVV.